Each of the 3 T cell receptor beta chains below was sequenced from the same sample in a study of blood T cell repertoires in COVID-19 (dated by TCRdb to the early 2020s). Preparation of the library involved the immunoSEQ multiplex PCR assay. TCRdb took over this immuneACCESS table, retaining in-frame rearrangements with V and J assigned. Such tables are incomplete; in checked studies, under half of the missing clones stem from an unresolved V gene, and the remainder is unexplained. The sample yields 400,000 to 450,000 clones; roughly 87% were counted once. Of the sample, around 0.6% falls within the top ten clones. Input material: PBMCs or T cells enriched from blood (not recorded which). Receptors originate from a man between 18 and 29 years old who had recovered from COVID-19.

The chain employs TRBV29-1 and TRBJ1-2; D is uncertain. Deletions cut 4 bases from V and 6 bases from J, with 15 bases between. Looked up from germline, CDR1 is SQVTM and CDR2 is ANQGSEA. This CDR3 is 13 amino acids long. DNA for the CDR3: TGCAGCGTTGGACTCAGGAGGAAGGATGGCTACACCTTC. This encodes CSVGLRRKDGYTF.

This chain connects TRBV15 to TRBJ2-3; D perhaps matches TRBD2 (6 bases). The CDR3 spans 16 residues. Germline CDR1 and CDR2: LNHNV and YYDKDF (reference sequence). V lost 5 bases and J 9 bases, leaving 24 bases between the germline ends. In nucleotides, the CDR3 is TGTGCCACCAGCGGACCGACTAGGGCTTACTTTGCGACGCAGTATTTT. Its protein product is CATSGPTRAYFATQYF.

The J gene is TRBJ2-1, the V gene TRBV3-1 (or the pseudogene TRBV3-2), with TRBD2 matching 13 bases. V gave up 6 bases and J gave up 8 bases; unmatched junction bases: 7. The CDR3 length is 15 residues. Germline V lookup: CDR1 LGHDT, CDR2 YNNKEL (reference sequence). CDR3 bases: TGTGCCAGCAGTCCCGGACTAGCGGGAGCCTATGAGCAGTTCTTC. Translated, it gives CASSPGLAGAYEQFF.